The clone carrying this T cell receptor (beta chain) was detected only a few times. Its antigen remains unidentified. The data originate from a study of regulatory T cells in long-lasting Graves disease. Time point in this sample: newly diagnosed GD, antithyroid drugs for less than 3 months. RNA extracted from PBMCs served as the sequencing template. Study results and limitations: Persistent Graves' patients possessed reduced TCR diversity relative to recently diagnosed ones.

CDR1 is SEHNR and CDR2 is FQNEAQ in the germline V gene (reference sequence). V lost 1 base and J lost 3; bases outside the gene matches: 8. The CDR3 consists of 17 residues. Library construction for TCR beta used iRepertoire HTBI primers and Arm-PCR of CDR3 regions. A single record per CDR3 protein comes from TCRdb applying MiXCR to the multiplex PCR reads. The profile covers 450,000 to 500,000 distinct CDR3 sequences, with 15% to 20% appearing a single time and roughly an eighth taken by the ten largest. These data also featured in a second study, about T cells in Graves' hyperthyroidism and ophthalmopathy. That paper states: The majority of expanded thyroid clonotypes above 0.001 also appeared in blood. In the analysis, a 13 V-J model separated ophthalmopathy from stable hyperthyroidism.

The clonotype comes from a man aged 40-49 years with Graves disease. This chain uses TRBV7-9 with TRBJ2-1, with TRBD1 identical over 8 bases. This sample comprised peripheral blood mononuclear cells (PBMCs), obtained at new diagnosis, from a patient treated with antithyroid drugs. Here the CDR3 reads CASSLVMTGQGYNEQFF. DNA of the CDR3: TGTGCCAGCAGCTTAGTTATGACCGGACAGGGCTACAATGAGCAGTTCTTC.